This passage covers 10 T cell receptor beta chains from one sample sequenced in a study of T cell responses to AZD1222 COVID-19 vaccine. Assay used: immunoSEQ multiplex PCR; TCRdb lists only in-frame clones, some missing. There are about 190,000 clones in the sample; around 87% occur only once, and 2.5% to 3% lies in the top ten. This material consisted of peripheral blood, taken on day 0 of MenACWY control vaccination. The receptors shown here come from an adult in good health.

This clone has at least ten counts. The chain couples TRBV4-3 to TRBJ2-2; TRBD1 agrees at 11 bases. Losses at the gene ends were 0 bases for V and 6 bases for J; bases not matched to a gene: 3. The CDR3 spans 16 residues. Germline values: CDR1 LGHNA, CDR2 YSLEER. The CDR3 nucleotides are TGCGCCAGCAGCCAAGAGTTGGGACAGGGGGCCGGGGAGCTGTTTTTT. This translates into CASSQELGQGAGELFF.

V usage is TRBV10-3 and J usage is TRBJ1-2, with D possibly being TRBD1 (5 bases). The V end lost 4 bases, the J end lost 4 bases, and 10 bases lay between the germline ends. This CDR3 is built from 13 residues. Germline values: CDR1 ENHRY, CDR2 SYGVKD. The CDR3 loop reads CAISGRRGYGYTF. CDR3 DNA sequence: TGTGCCATCAGTGGGAGAAGGGGCTATGGCTACACCTTC.

The chain employs TRBV7-2 and TRBJ2-7; 9 nucleotides align to TRBD1. The CDR3 loop spans 15 amino acids. The junction had 4 bases not matched to a gene; V was cut back by 4 bases and J by 0 bases. The germline CDR1 and CDR2 sequences are SGHTA and FQGNSA. The CDR3 is CASSSTGGVSYEQYF. In DNA form, the CDR3 reads TGTGCCAGCAGCTCAACAGGGGGCGTCTCCTACGAGCAGTACTTC.

The chain is built from TRBV6-5 and TRBJ2-2, with TRBD2 matching 7 bases. Germline CDR1 is MNHEY and CDR2 is SVGAGI. There are 15 residues in the CDR3. J was trimmed by 3 bases and V by 7 bases; bases with no gene match: 8. The CDR3 protein is CASTPLAGDTGELFF. Written as DNA, the CDR3 is TGTGCCAGCACACCCCTGGCGGGAGACACCGGGGAGCTGTTTTTT.

The table lists this clone with a count of one. The rearrangement links TRBV7-9 to TRBJ1-2, with 7 bases lining up with TRBD1. The length of the CDR3 is 13 residues. The V gene's germline CDR1 is SEHNR and CDR2 FQNEAQ (reference sequence). V shed 5 bases and J 3 bases; nucleotides not matched to a gene: 3. CDR3: CASSGDRDYGYTF. The CDR3 nucleotides read TGTGCCAGCAGCGGCGACAGGGACTATGGCTACACCTTC.

The chain employs TRBV11-3 and TRBJ2-3, with no clear D. Germline loops: CDR1 SGHNT, CDR2 YENEEA. This CDR3 comprises 13 residues. The V end was cut by 5 bases, the J end by 3 bases, with 9 bases between. As DNA, the CDR3 is TGTGCCAGCAGCGTAGGCCGGACAGATACGCAGTATTTT. It encodes CASSVGRTDTQYF. The full variable domain, its missing parts supplied by reference TRBV11-3 and TRBJ2-3, is EAGVVQSPRYKIIEKKQPVAFWCNPISGHNTLYWYLQNLGQGPELLIRYENEEAVDDSQLPKDRFSAERLKGVDSTLKIQPAELGDSAVYLCASSVGRTDTQYFGPGTRLTVL.

The rearrangement links TRBV24-1 to TRBJ2-3; TRBD1 matches 9 bases. The CDR3 is 19 amino acids. The V gene's germline CDR1 is KGHDR and CDR2 SFDVKD. V gave up 5 bases and J gave up 0 bases; unmatched junction bases: 14. CDR3 DNA sequence: TGTGCCACCAGTGGTATAGGCCCGGGGACAGGGTCTAGCACAGATACGCAGTATTTT. Encoded protein: CATSGIGPGTGSSTDTQYF.

This clone appeared a few times. The V gene is TRBV5-1, the J gene TRBJ2-7; tentatively, D is TRBD1 or TRBD2 (5 bases each). Germline CDR1 reads SGHRS; CDR2 reads YFSETQ. The CDR3 totals 16 residues. V lost 4 bases and J 1 base, leaving 18 bases between the germline ends. The CDR3 bases are TGCGCCAGCAGCGGAACAACGGGGCCTTCGTCCTACGAGCAGTACTTC. Encoded protein: CASSGTTGPSSYEQYF.

The genes are TRBV28 and TRBJ2-1; D is undetermined. The CDR3 loop spans 17 amino acids. V was shortened by 4 bases and J by 4 bases, with 20 bases between the two germline ends. Germline lookup yields CDR1 MDHEN and CDR2 SYDVKM. The CDR3 nucleotides are TGTGCCAGCAGTTCCCACCTCGGGCAGCTAGAGTACAATGAGCAGTTCTTC. Translating it yields CASSSHLGQLEYNEQFF.

The J gene is TRBJ2-7, the V gene TRBV6-5; TRBD1 matches 12 bases. V lost 5 bases and J lost 7; bases outside the gene matches: 6. Germline loops: CDR1 MNHEY, CDR2 SVGAGI. The CDR3 totals 14 residues. The CDR3 reads CASSTGTGGWEQYF. CDR3 sequence (DNA): TGTGCCAGCAGTACGGGGACAGGGGGCTGGGAGCAGTACTTC.